This T cell receptor beta chain appears in the sequencing data of a study of T cell clonality in common variable immunodeficiency. By proportion, this clone is medium-sized (0.01 to 0.1%). The antigen remains unidentified. CVID subjects were some 15 female and 29 male, aged roughly 9 to 64. Most patients and controls had Caucasian heritage. Sequencing input was equivalent genomic DNA from CVID and controls. Sequencing used immunoSEQ multiplex PCR; TCRdb keeps in-frame clones, though not all of them. The sample was found to contain fewer than 9,500 clones, and every one recurs. Whole-study findings and limits: Reportedly, TCR beta sequences from common variable immunodeficiency showed fewer deletions and N-nucleotide insertions. CVID subjects showed higher TCRbeta clonality than healthy controls.

The TCR was taken from a human donor with common variable immunodeficiency. Material: peripheral blood mononuclear cells.

CDR3 DNA, as far as it was read: TGCAGCGTTGGAGTGGGAGGGCCGGGGGAAGAGACC. Protein product: CSVGVGGPGEET. Given in full, the CDR3 is CSVGVGGPGEETQYF. This chain connects TRBV29-1 to TRBJ2-5, with 7 bases fitting TRBD2. The CDR3 end falls 3 residues outside the read, so it is completed with the germline J gene. Looked up from germline, CDR1 is SQVTM and CDR2 is ANQGSEA. This CDR3 has 15 residues. The ends lost 4 bases at V and 3 bases at J; junction bases unmatched: 11. Full variable domain (missing parts from reference TRBV29-1 and TRBJ2-5): SAVISQKPSRDICQRGTSLTIQCQVDSQVTMMFWYRQQPGQSLTLIATANQGSEATYESGFVIDKFPISRPNLTFSTLTVSNMSPEDSSIYLCSVGVGGPGEETQYFGPGTRLLVL.